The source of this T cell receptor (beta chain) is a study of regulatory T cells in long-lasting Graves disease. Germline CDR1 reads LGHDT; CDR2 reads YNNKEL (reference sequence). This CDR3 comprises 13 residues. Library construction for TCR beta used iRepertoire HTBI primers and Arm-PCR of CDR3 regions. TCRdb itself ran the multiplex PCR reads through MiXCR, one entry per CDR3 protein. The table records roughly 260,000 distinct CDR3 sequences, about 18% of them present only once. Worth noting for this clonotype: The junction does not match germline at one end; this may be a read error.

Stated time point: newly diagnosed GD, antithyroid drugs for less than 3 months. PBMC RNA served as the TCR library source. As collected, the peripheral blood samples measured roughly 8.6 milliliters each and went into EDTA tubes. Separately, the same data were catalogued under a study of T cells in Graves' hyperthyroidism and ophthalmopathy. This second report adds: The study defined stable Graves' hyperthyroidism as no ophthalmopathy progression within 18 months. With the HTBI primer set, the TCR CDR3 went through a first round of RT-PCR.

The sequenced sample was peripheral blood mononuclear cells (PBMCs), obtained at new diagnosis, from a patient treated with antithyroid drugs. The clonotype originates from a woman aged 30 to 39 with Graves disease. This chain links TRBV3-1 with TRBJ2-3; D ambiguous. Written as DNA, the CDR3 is TGTGCCAGCAGCAGAAGCAACCCCAATGTGCAGTTCTTT. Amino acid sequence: CASSRSNPNVQFF.